This T cell receptor (beta chain) comes out of a study of CD8 T cells in ankylosing spondylitis. Study-level points and caveats: In synovial fluid and blood from reactive arthritis, some motif variants were previously reported. Disease-associated clones were reportedly significantly overrepresented in matched ankylosing spondylitis synovial fluid. Seemingly distinctive of ankylosing spondylitis blood was a TCR beta motif formed by eight highly homologous variants. Relatively rare in peripheral blood, disease-linked clones were also CD8+.

By quantitative 5'-RACE with molecular barcodes, the TCR beta libraries were made. One entry per CDR3 protein, called by TCRdb with MiXCR from the 5' RACE reads. The repertoire holds 800,000 to 900,000 distinct CDR3 sequences, with roughly 12% as singletons. This clonotype was seen ten or more times. What it recognizes is unknown. In germline, CDR1 is SGHRS, CDR2 YFSETQ. V shed 6 bases, J shed 0 bases, and the junction held 6 bases outside the gene matches. CDR3 length: 15 residues. The source of this sequence is a male donor with ankylosing spondylitis. This chain uses TRBV5-1 with TRBJ2-1, with 7 bases that match TRBD1. The specimen was blood, either unsorted or a sorted T cell fraction (not recorded which). In nucleotides, the CDR3 is TGCGCCAGCACCCTGACAGGGAGCTCCTACAATGAGCAGTTCTTC. It is translated as CASTLTGSSYNEQFF. The whole variable domain, filled in from reference TRBV5-1 and TRBJ2-1, reads KAGVTQTPRYLIKTRGQQVTLSCSPISGHRSVSWYQQTPGQGLQFLFEYFSETQRNKGNFPGRFSGRQFSNSRSEMNVSTLELGDSALYLCASTLTGSSYNEQFFGPGTRLTVL.